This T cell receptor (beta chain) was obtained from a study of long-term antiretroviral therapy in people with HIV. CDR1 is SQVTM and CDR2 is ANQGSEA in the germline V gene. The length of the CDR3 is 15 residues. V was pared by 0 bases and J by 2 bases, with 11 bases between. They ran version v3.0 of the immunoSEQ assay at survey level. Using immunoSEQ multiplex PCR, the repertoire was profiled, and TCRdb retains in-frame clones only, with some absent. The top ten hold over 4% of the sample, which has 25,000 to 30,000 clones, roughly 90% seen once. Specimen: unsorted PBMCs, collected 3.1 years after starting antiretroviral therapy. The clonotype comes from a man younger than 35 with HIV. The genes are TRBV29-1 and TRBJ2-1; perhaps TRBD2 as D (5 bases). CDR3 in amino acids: CSVEDLERPYNEQFF. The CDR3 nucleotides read TGCAGCGTTGAAGATCTCGAGCGGCCCTACAATGAGCAGTTCTTC.